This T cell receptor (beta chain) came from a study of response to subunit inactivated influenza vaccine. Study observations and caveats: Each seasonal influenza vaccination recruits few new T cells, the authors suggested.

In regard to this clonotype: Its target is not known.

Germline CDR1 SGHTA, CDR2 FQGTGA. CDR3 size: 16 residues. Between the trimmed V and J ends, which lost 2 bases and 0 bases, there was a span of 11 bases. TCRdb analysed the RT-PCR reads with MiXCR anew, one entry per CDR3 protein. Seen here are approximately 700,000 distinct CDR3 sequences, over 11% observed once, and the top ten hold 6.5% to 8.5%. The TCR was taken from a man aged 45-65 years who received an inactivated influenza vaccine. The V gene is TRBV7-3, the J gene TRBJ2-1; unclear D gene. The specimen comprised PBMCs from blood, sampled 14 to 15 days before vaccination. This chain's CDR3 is CASSLVESSSYNEQFF. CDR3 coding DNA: TGTGCCAGCAGCTTAGTTGAGAGCAGCTCCTACAATGAGCAGTTCTTC.